This T cell receptor beta chain comes out of a study of memory CD4+ T cells and cytomegalovirus serostatus (dated by TCRdb to the late 2010s). With regard to the full study: The cohort included around 35 healthy adults from Belgium, of whom 9 were CMV seropositive and about 24 were CMV seronegative. To replicate a published TCR-based CMV serostatus classifier, the study sequenced CD4+ memory TCRbeta repertoires from a Belgian cohort whose cytomegalovirus serostatus was known. Overall results and qualifications from the work: The results were interpreted as suggesting that the CMV-associated TCR signature is largely present in the CD4+ memory repertoire. Among the 150 to 200 previously reported CMV-associated TCRbeta sequences, 67 showed up in the CD4+ memory repertoires, with each one found in between one and five individuals. On the Belgian cohort, the classifier based on the original framework reached a median bootstrapped AUC of approximately 0.95, with a 95% CI of 0.76-1.00. Only CD4+CD45RO+ memory cells were sequenced, unlike the original study, which covered naive and memory CD4+ and CD8+ populations. CMV serostatus prediction reached a median bootstrapped AUC of roughly 0.96 with the original framework and over 0.8 with a US-trained random forest.

Concerning this clone itself: What antigen it recognizes has not been identified. Base qualities are missing; no much larger clone stands one base away.

V loses 0 bases of germline sequence and J loses 8 bases, and the interval between the two ends is 8 bases. From a lookup of the germline V gene, CDR1 and CDR2 are SGHDT and YYEEEE. From the cysteine through the phenylalanine, the CDR3 covers 13 amino acids. Only the CDR3 DNA is retained, 39 bases long and in frame from the first base. The Quick-DNA Microprep Kit was used to extract genomic DNA from the sorted cells. Amplification of TCRbeta DNA was done with the immunoSEQ hsTCRbeta kit, following the protocol from the manufacturer. TCRbeta libraries were sequenced on an Illumina MiSeq instrument. On the study's bioinformatics: After out-of-frame sequences were removed, 2.4 million or so distinct TCRbeta sequences remained, averaging around 70,000 per individual. Two values were used to score each individual: the count of about 160 previously reported CMV-associated TCRbeta sequences and the total count of productive distinct TCRbeta sequences. A beta-binomial model was reimplemented in Python, and random forests from scikit-learn, run with default parameters, were trained on data from the US cohort. Classifier performance on the Belgian cohort was summarized as median AUC with percentile confidence intervals calculated over 10,000 bootstrap iterations. TCRdb obtained this table from immuneACCESS and retained in-frame rearrangements with V and J assigned. These tables miss some clones; where compared with another copy, unresolved V genes account for less than half of the shortfall, and the remainder is unexplained. V, J and clone size reflect that table, while D and trimming were determined from the DNA. The sample table holds about 50,000 clones, of which 78% were seen once. The ten largest clones represent roughly 0.76% of the sample.

Single viable CD3+CD4+CD8-CD45RO+ cells were sorted as memory CD4+ T cells on a FACSAria II. CMV serostatus was assessed using a Roche Elecsys assay, by which serum IgG against CMV pp150, pp28, p38 and p52 was detected. After thawing, total CD4+ T cells were enriched by positive selection with CD4 magnetic microbeads. The samples came from a separate study whose specific focus was interrogating the CD4+ T cell memory repertoire. Peripheral blood mononuclear cells were isolated and cryopreserved according to standard operating procedures, and serum was kept at -80 degrees C. The staining relied on CD3-PerCP (BW264/56), CD4-APC (RPA-T4), CD45RO-PE (UCHT1) and CD8-Pacific Orange (3B5) antibodies, and Sytox blue was used to exclude non-viable cells.

Sequencing used memory CD4+ T cells from blood. The rearranged segments are TRBV5-6 and TRBJ1-4; too little of a D gene remains to name it. The clonotype originates from an adult in good health and CMV-seronegative. The CDR3 region reads CASSLVLGEKLFF. The nucleotide sequence is given as TGTGCCAGCAGCTTGGTACTGGGGGAAAAACTGTTTTTT.